Following are 24 T cell receptor beta chains from one sample sequenced in a study of cytomegalovirus exposure and HLA in healthy donors. Only in-frame clones appear in the TCRdb table, and some are missing; sequencing was by immunoSEQ multiplex PCR. The table has some 90,000 clones, roughly 85% seen once. Sequenced input: PBMCs. The receptors stem from a woman aged 30 to 39 in good health and CMV-seronegative.

The rearrangement links TRBV5-8 to TRBJ2-5; 10 nucleotides match TRBD2. Germline values: CDR1 SGHTS, CDR2 YDEGEE. The CDR3 consists of 17 residues. The V gene end was trimmed by 4 bases and the J gene end by 4 bases; junction bases not matched to a gene: 13. CDR3 nucleotides: TGTGCCAGCAGCCACTACTTGCTAGCGGGGGCGACAGAGACCCAGTACTTC. It specifies CASSHYLLAGATETQYF.

This chain joins TRBV18 and TRBJ2-6; perhaps TRBD2 as D (5 bases). CDR1 KGHSH and CDR2 LQKENI come from the germline V gene. CDR3 length: 17 amino acids. Trimming removed 3 bases from V and 2 bases from J, with 14 bases in between. The DNA for the CDR3 is TGTGCCAGCTCACCTAGCGTAGGAGCCCCTGGGGCCAACGTCCTGACTTTC. Its translation: CASSPSVGAPGANVLTF.

This clone was seen just once. This chain links TRBV6-5 with TRBJ2-7; 8 positions match TRBD1. The ends lost 7 bases at V and 6 bases at J; junction bases unmatched: 5. CDR3 size: 12 residues. Germline lookup yields CDR1 MNHEY and CDR2 SVGAGI. This CDR3 reads CASTGQGPEQYF. For the CDR3, the DNA is TGTGCCAGCACTGGACAGGGCCCCGAGCAGTACTTC.

V is TRBV27 and J is TRBJ1-2; 9 bases are shared with TRBD1. From germline, CDR1 is MNHEY and CDR2 SMNVEV (reference sequence). Trimming took 6 bases from V and 0 from J; bases not matched to a gene: 8. The length of the CDR3 is 16 residues. The CDR3 loop reads CASREGQGFPNYGYTF. CDR3 bases: TGTGCCAGCAGAGAGGGACAGGGATTCCCTAACTATGGCTACACCTTC.

The J gene is TRBJ1-1, the V gene TRBV7-9; D is perhaps TRBD1 (5 bases). V was shortened by 3 bases and J by 0 bases, with 14 bases between the two germline ends. In germline, CDR1 is SEHNR, CDR2 FQNEAQ (reference sequence). The CDR3 is 16 residues long. CDR3 in amino acids: CASSFPAGFLNTEAFF. Written as DNA, the CDR3 is TGTGCCAGCAGCTTCCCTGCAGGGTTTCTGAACACTGAAGCTTTCTTT.

V gene TRBV6-1 combines with J gene TRBJ1-5; D unclear. Germline V lookup: CDR1 MNHNS, CDR2 SASEGT. The V end was cut by 1 base, the J end by 4 bases, with 8 bases between. This CDR3 is built from 14 residues. This chain's CDR3 is CASSEVPVNQPQHF. The CDR3 region has the DNA TGTGCCAGCAGTGAAGTCCCAGTAAATCAGCCCCAGCATTTT.

V gene TRBV11-3 combines with J gene TRBJ2-2; possible D gene TRBD2, 6 bases. The CDR3 spans 13 residues. Deletions cut 4 bases from V and 7 bases from J, with 10 bases between. Germline V lookup: CDR1 SGHNT, CDR2 YENEEA. The CDR3, as DNA: TGTGCCAGCAGCTGGGCGGGGTACGGGGAGCTGTTTTTT. Amino acids: CASSWAGYGELFF.

A single count supports this clone. This chain uses TRBV19 with TRBJ1-2; D is unclear. V was clipped by 5 bases and J by 3 bases, with 13 bases between them. The CDR3 loop spans 14 amino acids. Germline V lookup: CDR1 LNHDA, CDR2 SQIVND (reference sequence). The CDR3: CASSRTRWDYGYTF. Here the CDR3 DNA reads TGTGCCAGTAGTCGGACTCGATGGGACTATGGCTACACCTTC.

The chain is built from TRBV19 and TRBJ2-7, with 12 bases that match TRBD1. Germline loops: CDR1 LNHDA, CDR2 SQIVND (reference sequence). The J segment lost 3 bases and the V segment lost 4 bases, leaving 4 bases of the junction unmatched. There are 15 residues in the CDR3. The CDR3 DNA sequence: TGTGCCAGTAGTACCGGGACAGGGGGCATCTACGAGCAGTACTTC. It is translated as CASSTGTGGIYEQYF.

This rearrangement joins TRBV5-1 to TRBJ1-2; D is perhaps TRBD1 (6 bases). Germline CDR1 is SGHRS and CDR2 is YFSETQ. CDR3 length: 14 residues. Trimming took off 3 bases at V and 8 bases at J, with 17 bases between the two ends. CDR3 region: CASSSGQSPEGYTF. Written as DNA, the CDR3 is TGCGCCAGCAGCTCAGGACAGTCCCCTGAGGGCTACACCTTC.

This chain uses TRBV5-1 with TRBJ1-2, with 7 bases fitting TRBD1. J was trimmed by 3 bases and V by 4 bases; bases with no gene match: 18. Germline V CDR1 and CDR2: SGHRS, YFSETQ. The CDR3 consists of 18 residues. The CDR3 protein is CASSQYRDSSEEDYGYTF. CDR3 DNA sequence: TGCGCCAGCAGCCAATACCGGGACAGTAGTGAGGAAGACTATGGCTACACCTTC.

CDR3 DNA sequence: TGTGCCAGCAGTTTAAGACAGGGAGATGAAAAACTGTTTTTT. Translation: CASSLRQGDEKLFF. The genes are TRBV28 and TRBJ1-4, with 7 bases lining up with TRBD1. This CDR3 spans 14 amino acids. After removal of 2 bases from V and 6 bases from J, the junction contained 3 bases not matched to a gene. Germline assignment: CDR1 MDHEN and CDR2 SYDVKM.

The V and J genes are TRBV4-1 and TRBJ2-7, with 7 bases aligning to TRBD1. The CDR3 loop spans 15 amino acids. Germline assignment: CDR1 MGHRA and CDR2 YSYEKL. V was clipped by 1 base and J by 12 bases; unmatched bases: 15. The CDR3 DNA reads TGCGCCAGCAGCCAAGTCTGGGGACAGACCCTTTCAGGGTACTTC. Residues: CASSQVWGQTLSGYF.

The chain combines TRBV27 with TRBJ1-2; possibly TRBD1 for D (6 bases). The V gene lost 6 bases and the J gene lost 4 bases, with 12 bases spanning the gap. Germline assignment: CDR1 MNHEY and CDR2 SMNVEV (reference sequence). The CDR3 is 13 amino acids. The CDR3 sequence is CASRLQGGYGYTF. The CDR3 DNA reads TGTGCCAGCAGACTACAGGGCGGCTATGGCTACACCTTC.

The chain is built from TRBV5-8 and TRBJ2-7; 8 bases map to TRBD1. Losses at the gene ends were 4 bases for V and 4 bases for J; bases not matched to a gene: 7. The CDR3 sequence is 14 residues long. The germline V gene has CDR1 SGHTS and CDR2 YDEGEE. CDR3 region: CASSRATGVYEQYF. DNA of the CDR3: TGTGCCAGCAGCCGAGCGACAGGGGTTTACGAGCAGTACTTC.

The V and J genes are TRBV7-9 and TRBJ1-4; tentative D call: TRBD1 (5 bases). Looked up from germline, CDR1 is SEHNR and CDR2 is FQNEAQ (reference sequence). V was cut by 5 bases and J by 8 bases, with 21 bases left in between. The length of the CDR3 is 16 residues. In nucleotides, the CDR3 is TGTGCCAGCAGCCCCCCAGGGACTCGGCGGGTCGAAAAACTGTTTTTT. It yields the protein CASSPPGTRRVEKLFF.

V is TRBV11-2 and J is TRBJ2-1; the D gene is possibly TRBD2 (5 bases). The length of the CDR3 is 14 residues. Germline V gene lookup returns CDR1 SGHAT and CDR2 FQNNGV. The V and J ends lost 3 bases and 2 bases respectively, with 8 bases between them. This CDR3 reads CASSFEGTYNEQFF. CDR3 bases: TGTGCCAGCAGCTTTGAGGGAACCTACAATGAGCAGTTCTTC.

The chain is built from TRBV6-6 and TRBJ2-1; TRBD2 matches 10 bases. The CDR3 totals 14 residues. Trimming took 8 bases from V and 4 from J; bases not matched to a gene: 5. Germline V gives CDR1 MNHNY, CDR2 SVGAGI (reference sequence). The CDR3 DNA sequence: TGTGCCAGCCGGACTAGCGGTGATTACAATGAGCAGTTCTTC. Protein sequence: CASRTSGDYNEQFF.

This clone showed up just once. The rearrangement joins TRBV10-3 to TRBJ1-1; D may be TRBD1 (5 bases). CDR1 and CDR2 from the germline V gene are ENHRY and SYGVKD. This CDR3 is 15 amino acids long. V lost 3 bases and J 3 bases, leaving 14 bases between the germline ends. The CDR3 here is CAISDRGSRDTEAFF. DNA of the CDR3: TGTGCCATCAGTGACCGGGGGTCAAGGGACACTGAAGCTTTCTTT.

The chain is built from TRBV6-5 and TRBJ1-5; no clear D gene. The CDR3 has 15 residues. Between the trimmed V and J ends, which lost 2 bases and 4 bases, there was a span of 12 bases. Germline V gene lookup returns CDR1 MNHEY and CDR2 SVGAGI. The CDR3 is CASSYQAGGNQPQHF. The CDR3 DNA reads TGTGCCAGCAGTTACCAGGCAGGAGGAAATCAGCCCCAGCATTTT.

This chain uses TRBV6-4 with TRBJ2-3; D gene ambiguous. Trimming left V 0 bases short and J 3 bases short, with 4 bases between. CDR3 length: 13 amino acids. CDR1 and CDR2 (germline): MRHNA, SNTAGT. The CDR3 reads CASSDSRTDTQYF. For the CDR3, the DNA is TGTGCCAGCAGTGACTCCCGGACAGATACGCAGTATTTT.

The table lists this clone with a few counts. The rearrangement links TRBV2 to TRBJ2-7, with D possibly matching TRBD1 (6 bases). The CDR3 sequence is 12 residues long. The V and J ends lost 6 bases and 4 bases respectively, with 10 bases between them. Germline V gives CDR1 SNHLY, CDR2 FYNNEI. The CDR3 DNA reads TGTGCCAGCAGGACAGGCCCGTACGAGCAGTACTTC. This translates into CASRTGPYEQYF. Full variable domain (remainder filled in from reference TRBV2 and TRBJ2-7): EPEVTQTPSHQVTQMGQEVILRCVPISNHLYFYWYRQILGQKVEFLVSFYNNEISEKSEIFDDQFSVERPDGSNFTLKIRSTKLEDSAMYFCASRTGPYEQYFGPGTRLTVT.

The chain is built from TRBV7-9 and TRBJ2-1; D is perhaps TRBD1 (5 bases). The V end lost 5 bases, the J end lost 9 bases, and 14 bases lay between the germline ends. Germline loops: CDR1 SEHNR, CDR2 FQNEAQ (reference sequence). This CDR3 is 13 amino acids long. CDR3 bases: TGTGCCAGCAGCCCGAAGAGTCAGGGTGAGCAGTTCTTC. Translation: CASSPKSQGEQFF.

The chain recombines TRBV28 with TRBJ2-6; no reliable D call. CDR3 length equals 15 residues. Looked up from germline, CDR1 is MDHEN and CDR2 is SYDVKM. V gave up 7 bases and J gave up 0 bases, with 10 bases separating them. The CDR3 DNA sequence: TGTGCCAGCACCGCGCCCCCCTCTGGGGCCAACGTCCTGACTTTC. It yields the protein CASTAPPSGANVLTF. The entire variable domain, with the rest obtained from reference TRBV28 and TRBJ2-6, is as follows: DVKVTQSSRYLVKRTGEKVFLECVQDMDHENMFWYRQDPGLGLRLIYFSYDVKMKEKGDIPEGYSVSREKKERFSLILESASTNQTSMYLCASTAPPSGANVLTFGAGSRLTVL.